The 2 T cell receptor beta chains reported below all come from one sample, sequenced in a study of T cell responses to AZD1222 COVID-19 vaccine. Data came from immunoSEQ multiplex PCR; TCRdb stores just in-frame clones and leaves some out. The sample lists around 71,000 clones, 80% seen once, with over 12% in the top ten. Sequencing was performed on peripheral blood, taken 28 days after the second AZD1222 dose. The receptors come from an adult who received the AZD1222 COVID-19 vaccine.

This chain connects TRBV11-3 to TRBJ2-5; a weak D match, TRBD1 (7 bases). Trimming took off 5 bases at V and 4 bases at J, with 14 bases between the two ends. Germline V gene data show CDR1 as SGHNT and CDR2 as YENEEA. This CDR3 region has 14 residues. This CDR3 reads CASSPQGGGETQYF. The CDR3 DNA reads TGTGCCAGCAGCCCCCAGGGGGGCGGAGAGACCCAGTACTTC.

This clone was observed once. This rearrangement joins TRBV9 to TRBJ2-7; D unresolved. Germline V gene lookup returns CDR1 SGDLS and CDR2 YYNGEE. Trimming took off 0 bases at V and 2 bases at J, with 12 bases between the two ends. The CDR3 covers 15 residues. The CDR3: CASSVEPVVPYEQYF. The CDR3 DNA reads as TGTGCCAGCAGCGTAGAACCGGTTGTACCCTACGAGCAGTACTTC.